What follows are 5 T cell receptor beta chains derived from one specimen sequenced in a study of CD8 T cells in Susac syndrome. After extraction with the RNeasy kit, roughly 0.5 to 1 ug of the RNA was reverse transcribed using random hexamers. In TCRdb, the immunoSEQ multiplex PCR reads were re-called with MiXCR into one record per CDR3 protein. The data contain approximately 170,000 distinct CDR3 sequences, approximately 93% of them seen just once; the ten biggest clones take up about 0.09%. The material sequenced was CD4+ T cells from PBMCs. These receptors were collected from a human donor with multiple sclerosis.

As to this clonotype: This CDR3 is missing its conserved last phenylalanine or tryptophan, likely due to a read error. Because the CDR3's place on the DNA is in doubt, the DNA is left out and the CDR3 is given as listed by TCRdb. The chain employs TRBV18 and TRBJ2-1; the table calls TRBD2, which could not be checked here. In germline, CDR1 is KGHSH, CDR2 LQKENI. The CDR3 totals 13 residues, both ends included. CDR3 in amino acids: CASSQGLAGKTPV.

The chain joins TRBV12-3 or TRBV12-4 to TRBJ2-7; D gene unclear. V dropped 8 bases and J dropped 6 bases, with 11 bases sitting between them. The CDR3 runs 11 residues. The CDR3 coding sequence is TGTGCCAGCGGTCGGACGGGCGAGCAGTACTTC. Protein sequence: CASGRTGEQYF.

Regarding this clonotype: Relative to the germline gene, one junction end is altered; a read error may explain this. The rearrangement links TRBV29-1 to TRBJ2-7; D is unclear. The CDR3 has 13 residues. Germline CDR1 SQVTM, CDR2 ANQGSEA. The CDR3 protein is CSVEGSFSDEQYF. CDR3 coding DNA: TGCAGCGTTGAAGGTTCCTTCTCCGACGAGCAGTACTTC.

The CDR3 DNA reads as TGTGCCAGCAGTGAATTGGCGGAGGCCCACACAGATACGCAGTATTTT. It yields the protein CASSELAEAHTDTQYF. V usage is TRBV25-1 and J usage is TRBJ2-3, with a possible D match to TRBD2 (5 bases). CDR3 length equals 16 residues. Trimming took 1 base from V and 2 from J, leaving 13 bases between them. The germline V gene encodes CDR1 MGHDK and CDR2 SYGVNS.

J is TRBJ2-7 and V is TRBV2; D is unclear. This CDR3 comprises 12 residues. In germline, CDR1 is SNHLY, CDR2 FYNNEI. Trimming shortened V by 8 bases and J by 0 bases, and 8 bases separated the two germline ends. This CDR3 reads CASSRASYEQYF. CDR3 nucleotides: TGTGCCAGCTCCCGGGCCTCCTACGAGCAGTACTTC.